This T cell receptor beta chain appears in the sequencing data of a study of beta chain features in type 1 diabetes. With regard to this clone: Its antigen is still unknown.

Overall study findings and caveats: Moderate but significant shortening of TCRB CDR3s was recorded in all four CD4+ subsets from Type 1 diabetes patients. Lower insertion and higher deletion counts appeared at VDJ junctions in type 1 diabetes patients. Compared to healthy donors, patients appeared to have naive, central memory and Treg TCRB repertoires that were more alike.

There was one heparinised blood draw per donor, averaging approximately 120 mL. Using CD45RO/CCR7/CD25/CD127/CD95/CD27, CD4+ naive, central memory, regulatory and stem cell-like memory cells were sorted. In germline, CDR1 is GTSNPN, CDR2 SVGIG (reference sequence). This CDR3 is built from 13 residues. The ends were cut back, 2 bases at V and 8 bases at J, with 15 bases in the middle. cDNA synthesis used the whole RNA isolate, giving expressed TCRB sequences. This table comes from immunoSEQ multiplex PCR, and its TCRdb copy is limited to in-frame clones, with some not included. The sample includes about 740,000 clones, roughly an eighth seen only once; the top ten take approximately 0.022%.

V usage is TRBV30 and J usage is TRBJ1-2, with D uncertain. The receptor was isolated from a man between 18 and 35 years old with type 1 diabetes. The sequencing sample was made of naive CD4+ T cells from blood. CDR3 sequence: CAWSPIQIGGYTF. Written as DNA, the CDR3 is TGTGCCTGGAGTCCAATCCAGATTGGGGGCTACACCTTC.